This TCR beta chain was recovered during a study of blood T cell repertoires in COVID-19. Per the study methods: Researchers report that nucleated cell counts were estimated from reference gene primer amplification. TCRdb's table, derived via immunoSEQ multiplex PCR, lists solely in-frame clones and lacks some. The V and J calls and the clone size are those of that table, but D and trimming were determined from the DNA. The data contain approximately 100,000 clones, about 80% of them singletons. The CDR3 runs 15 residues. From germline, CDR1 is SNHLY and CDR2 FYNNEI. Between the trimmed V and J ends, which lost 3 bases and 0 bases, there was a span of 11 bases.

This chain connects TRBV2 to TRBJ1-1; TRBD1 might be the D (5 bases). This receptor was obtained from a man aged 70-80 years with acute or convalescent COVID-19. Sequencing used peripheral blood. CDR3 in amino acids: CASSDTGYMNTEAFF. The DNA for the CDR3 is TGTGCCAGCAGTGATACAGGATACATGAACACTGAAGCTTTCTTT.